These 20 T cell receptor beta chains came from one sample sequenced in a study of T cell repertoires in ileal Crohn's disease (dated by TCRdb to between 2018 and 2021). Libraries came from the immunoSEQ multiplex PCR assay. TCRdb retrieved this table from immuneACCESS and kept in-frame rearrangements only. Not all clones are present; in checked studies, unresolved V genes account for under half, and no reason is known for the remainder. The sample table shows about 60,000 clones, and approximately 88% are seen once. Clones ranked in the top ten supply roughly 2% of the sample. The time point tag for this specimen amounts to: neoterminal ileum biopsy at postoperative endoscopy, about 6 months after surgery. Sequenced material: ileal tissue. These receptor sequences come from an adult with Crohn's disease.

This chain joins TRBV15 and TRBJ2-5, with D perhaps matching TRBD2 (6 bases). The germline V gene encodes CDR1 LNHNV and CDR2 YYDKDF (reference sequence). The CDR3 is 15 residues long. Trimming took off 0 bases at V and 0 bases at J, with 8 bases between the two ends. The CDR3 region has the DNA TGTGCCACCAGCAGAGAGGCGGGGTACCAAGAGACCCAGTACTTC. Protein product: CATSREAGYQETQYF.

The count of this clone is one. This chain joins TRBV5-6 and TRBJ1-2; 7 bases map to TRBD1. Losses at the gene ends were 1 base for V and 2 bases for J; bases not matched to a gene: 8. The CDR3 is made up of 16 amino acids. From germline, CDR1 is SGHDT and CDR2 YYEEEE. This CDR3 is CASSLIPGQLNYGYTF. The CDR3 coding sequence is TGTGCCAGCAGCTTGATCCCGGGACAGCTAAACTATGGCTACACCTTC.

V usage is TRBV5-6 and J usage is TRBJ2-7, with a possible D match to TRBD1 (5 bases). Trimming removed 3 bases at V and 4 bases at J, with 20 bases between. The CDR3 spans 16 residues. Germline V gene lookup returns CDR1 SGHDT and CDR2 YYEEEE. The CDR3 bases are TGTGCCAGCAGCTACAGGACCAACGCAAAATTTTACGAGCAGTACTTC. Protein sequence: CASSYRTNAKFYEQYF.

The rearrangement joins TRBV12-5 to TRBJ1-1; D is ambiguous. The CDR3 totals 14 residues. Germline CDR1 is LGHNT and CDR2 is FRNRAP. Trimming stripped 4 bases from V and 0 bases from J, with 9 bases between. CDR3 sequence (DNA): TGTGCTAGTGGTTCTGATACAATGAACACTGAAGCTTTCTTT. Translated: CASGSDTMNTEAFF. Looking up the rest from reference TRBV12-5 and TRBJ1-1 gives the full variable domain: DARVTQTPRHKVTEMGQEVTMRCQPILGHNTVFWYRQTMMQGLELLAYFRNRAPLDDSGMPKDRFSAEMPDATLATLKIQPSEPRDSAVYFCASGSDTMNTEAFFGQGTRLTVV.

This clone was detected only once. The CDR3 sequence is CASSPTSGRRRYEQYF. The CDR3 DNA reads TGTGCCAGCAGCCCGACTAGCGGGAGGAGGAGGTACGAGCAGTACTTC. J is TRBJ2-7 and V is TRBV7-9; TRBD2 matches at 13 bases. After removal of 5 bases from V and 4 bases from J, the junction contained 8 bases not matched to a gene. Germline V gives CDR1 SEHNR, CDR2 FQNEAQ (reference sequence). There are 16 residues in the CDR3.

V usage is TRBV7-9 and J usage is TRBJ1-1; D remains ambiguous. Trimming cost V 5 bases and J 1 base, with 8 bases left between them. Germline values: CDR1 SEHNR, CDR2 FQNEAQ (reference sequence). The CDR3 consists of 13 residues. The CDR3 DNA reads TGTGCCAGCAGCCTCACACGGAACACTGAAGCTTTCTTT. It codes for CASSLTRNTEAFF.

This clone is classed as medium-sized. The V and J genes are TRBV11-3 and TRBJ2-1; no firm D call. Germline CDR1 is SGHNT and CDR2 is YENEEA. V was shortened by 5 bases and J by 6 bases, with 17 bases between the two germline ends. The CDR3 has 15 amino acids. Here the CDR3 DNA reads TGTGCCAGCAGCCGAAGTCAGGCTATGAGCAATGAGCAGTTCTTC. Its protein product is CASSRSQAMSNEQFF.

CDR3 protein: CASSGVGRSYGYTF. Here the CDR3 DNA reads TGTGCCAGCAGCGGGGTGGGGCGCTCCTATGGCTACACCTTC. The J gene is TRBJ1-2, the V gene TRBV5-6; a weak D match, TRBD1 (5 bases). V shed 4 bases and J shed 4 bases, with 14 bases lying between them. The CDR3 is made up of 14 amino acids. Germline loops: CDR1 SGHDT, CDR2 YYEEEE.

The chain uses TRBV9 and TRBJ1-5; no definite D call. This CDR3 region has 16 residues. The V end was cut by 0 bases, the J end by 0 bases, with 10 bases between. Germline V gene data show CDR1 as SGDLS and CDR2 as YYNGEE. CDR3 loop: CASSVDGRYSNQPQHF. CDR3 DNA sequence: TGTGCCAGCAGCGTAGATGGGAGATATAGCAATCAGCCCCAGCATTTT.

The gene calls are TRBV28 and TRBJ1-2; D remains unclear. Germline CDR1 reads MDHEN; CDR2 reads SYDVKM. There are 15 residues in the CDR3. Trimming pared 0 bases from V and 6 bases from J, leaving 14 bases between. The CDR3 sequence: CASSLWLQAPDGYTF. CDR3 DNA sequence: TGTGCCAGCAGTTTATGGCTCCAAGCTCCGGATGGCTACACCTTC.

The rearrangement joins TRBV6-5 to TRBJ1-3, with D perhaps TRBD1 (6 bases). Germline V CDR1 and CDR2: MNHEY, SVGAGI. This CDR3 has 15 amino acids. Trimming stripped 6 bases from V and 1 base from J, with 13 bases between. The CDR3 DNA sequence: TGTGCCAGCAGATTGGACAGAGGTTCTGGAAACACCATATATTTT. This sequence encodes CASRLDRGSGNTIYF.

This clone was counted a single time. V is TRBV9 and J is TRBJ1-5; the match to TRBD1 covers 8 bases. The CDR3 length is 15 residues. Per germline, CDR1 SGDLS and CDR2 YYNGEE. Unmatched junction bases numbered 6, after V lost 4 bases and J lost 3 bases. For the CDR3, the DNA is TGTGCCAGCAGCCCAGGACAGGGAAACAATCAGCCCCAGCATTTT. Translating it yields CASSPGQGNNQPQHF.

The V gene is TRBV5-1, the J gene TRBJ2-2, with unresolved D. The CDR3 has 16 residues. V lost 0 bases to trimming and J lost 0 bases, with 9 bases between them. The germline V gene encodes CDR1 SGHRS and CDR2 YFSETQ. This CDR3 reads CASSLGSAANTGELFF. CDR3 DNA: TGCGCCAGCAGCTTGGGATCCGCAGCGAACACCGGGGAGCTGTTTTTT.

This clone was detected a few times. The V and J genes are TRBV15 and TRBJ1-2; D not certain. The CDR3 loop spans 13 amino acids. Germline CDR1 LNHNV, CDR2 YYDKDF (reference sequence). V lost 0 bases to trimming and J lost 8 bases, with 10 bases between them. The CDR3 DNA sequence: TGTGCCACCAGCAGAGACAGGTCGGGGGGCTACACCTTC. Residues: CATSRDRSGGYTF.

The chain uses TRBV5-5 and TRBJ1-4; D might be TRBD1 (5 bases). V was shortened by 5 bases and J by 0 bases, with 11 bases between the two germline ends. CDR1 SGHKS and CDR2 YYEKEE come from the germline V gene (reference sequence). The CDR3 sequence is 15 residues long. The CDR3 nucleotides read TGTGCCAGCAGACATTCGACAGCAACTAATGAAAAACTGTTTTTT. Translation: CASRHSTATNEKLFF.

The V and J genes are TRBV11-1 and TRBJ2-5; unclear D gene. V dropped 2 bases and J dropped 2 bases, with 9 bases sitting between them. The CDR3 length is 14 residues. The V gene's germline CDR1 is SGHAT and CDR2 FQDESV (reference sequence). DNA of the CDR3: TGTGCCAGCAGCTTACGAGGCAGACAAGAGACCCAGTACTTC. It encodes CASSLRGRQETQYF.

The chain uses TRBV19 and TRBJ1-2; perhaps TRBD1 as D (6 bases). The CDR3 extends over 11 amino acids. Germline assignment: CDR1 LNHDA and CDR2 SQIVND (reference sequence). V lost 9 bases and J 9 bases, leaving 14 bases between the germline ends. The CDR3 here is CASTGPGRYTF. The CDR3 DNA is TGTGCCAGCACAGGGCCTGGACGCTACACCTTC.

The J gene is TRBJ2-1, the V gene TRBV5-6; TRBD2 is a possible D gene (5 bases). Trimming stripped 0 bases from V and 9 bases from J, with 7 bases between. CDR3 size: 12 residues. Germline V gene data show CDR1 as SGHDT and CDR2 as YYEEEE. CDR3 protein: CASSLGGLEQFF. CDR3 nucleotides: TGTGCCAGCAGCTTGGGAGGGCTTGAGCAGTTCTTC.

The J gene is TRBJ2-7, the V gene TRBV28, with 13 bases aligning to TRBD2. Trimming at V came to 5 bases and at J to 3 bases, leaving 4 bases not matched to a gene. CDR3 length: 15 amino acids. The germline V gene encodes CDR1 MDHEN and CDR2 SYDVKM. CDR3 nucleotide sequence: TGTGCCAGCAGTCGGACTAGCGGGAGAAGCTACGAGCAGTACTTC. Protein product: CASSRTSGRSYEQYF.

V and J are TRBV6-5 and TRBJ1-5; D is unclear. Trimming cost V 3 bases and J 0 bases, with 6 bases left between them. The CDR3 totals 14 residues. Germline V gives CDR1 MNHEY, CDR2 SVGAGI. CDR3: CASSYRVSNQPQHF. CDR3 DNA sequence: TGTGCCAGCAGTTATCGGGTTAGCAATCAGCCCCAGCATTTT.